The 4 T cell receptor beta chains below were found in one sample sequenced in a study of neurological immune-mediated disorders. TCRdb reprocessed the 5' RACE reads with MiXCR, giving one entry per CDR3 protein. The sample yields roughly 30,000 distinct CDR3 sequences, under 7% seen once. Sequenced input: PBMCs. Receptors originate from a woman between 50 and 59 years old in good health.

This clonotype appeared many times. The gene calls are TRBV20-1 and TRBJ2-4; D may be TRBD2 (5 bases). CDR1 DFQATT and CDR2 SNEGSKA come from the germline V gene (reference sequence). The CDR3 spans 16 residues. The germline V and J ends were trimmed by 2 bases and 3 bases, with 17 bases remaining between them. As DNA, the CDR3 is TGCAGTGCTAGATCCCGGACTGTACTGAACAAAAACATTCAGTACTTC. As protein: CSARSRTVLNKNIQYF.

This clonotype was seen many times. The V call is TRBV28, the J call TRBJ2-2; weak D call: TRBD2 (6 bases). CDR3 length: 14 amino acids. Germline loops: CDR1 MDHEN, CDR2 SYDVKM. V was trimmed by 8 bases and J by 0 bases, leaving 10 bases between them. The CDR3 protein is CASGGLANTGELFF. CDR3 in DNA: TGTGCCAGCGGAGGGCTCGCGAACACCGGGGAGCTGTTTTTT. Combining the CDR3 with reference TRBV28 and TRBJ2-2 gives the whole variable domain DVKVTQSSRYLVKRTGEKVFLECVQDMDHENMFWYRQDPGLGLRLIYFSYDVKMKEKGDIPEGYSVSREKKERFSLILESASTNQTSMYLCASGGLANTGELFFGEGSRLTVL.

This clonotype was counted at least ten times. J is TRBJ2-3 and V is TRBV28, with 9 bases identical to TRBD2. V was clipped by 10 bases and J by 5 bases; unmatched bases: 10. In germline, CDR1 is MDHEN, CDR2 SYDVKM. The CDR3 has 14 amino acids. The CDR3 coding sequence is TGTGCCACCGCGGGGGGGCCTTTAGGAGATACGCAGTATTTT. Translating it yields CATAGGPLGDTQYF.

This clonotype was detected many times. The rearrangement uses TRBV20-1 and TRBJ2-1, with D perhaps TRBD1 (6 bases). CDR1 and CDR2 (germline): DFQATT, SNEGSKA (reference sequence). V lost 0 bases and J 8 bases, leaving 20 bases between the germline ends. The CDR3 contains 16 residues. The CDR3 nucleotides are TGCAGTGCTAGAGATTCCCTCGGTTCAGGGGATTATGAGCAGTTCTTC. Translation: CSARDSLGSGDYEQFF.